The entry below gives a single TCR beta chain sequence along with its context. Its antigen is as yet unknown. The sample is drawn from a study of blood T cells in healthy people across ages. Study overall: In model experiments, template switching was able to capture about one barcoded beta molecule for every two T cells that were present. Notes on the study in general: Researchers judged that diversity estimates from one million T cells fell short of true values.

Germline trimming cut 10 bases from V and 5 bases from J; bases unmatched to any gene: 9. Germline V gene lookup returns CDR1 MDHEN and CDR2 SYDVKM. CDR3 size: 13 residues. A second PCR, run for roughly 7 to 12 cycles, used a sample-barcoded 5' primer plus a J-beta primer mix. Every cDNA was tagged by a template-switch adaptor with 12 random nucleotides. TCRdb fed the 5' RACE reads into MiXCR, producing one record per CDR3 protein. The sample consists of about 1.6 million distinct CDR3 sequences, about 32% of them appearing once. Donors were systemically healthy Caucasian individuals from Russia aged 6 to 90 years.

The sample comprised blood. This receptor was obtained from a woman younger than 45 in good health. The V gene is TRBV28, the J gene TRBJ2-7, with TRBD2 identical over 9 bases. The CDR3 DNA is TGTGCCATCCGCGGCGGGGGGGCAAACGAGCAGTACTTC. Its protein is CAIRGGGANEQYF.